The 29 T cell receptor beta chains presented below share a single source sample, sequenced in a study of Ad26.COV2.S vaccination and SARS-CoV-2 variants. Here immunoSEQ multiplex PCR was the method, and the copy in TCRdb shows in-frame clones only, minus some. The profile covers approximately 450,000 clones, with about 93% appearing a single time and 12% taken by the ten largest. Documented treatment: some 20 received Ad26.COV2.S at low or high dose, single or two shots; several received placebo; per-sample allocation not given. The study sampled participants on day 63 after the first vaccine or placebo injection. The specimen comprised peripheral blood, sampled in a trial of Ad26.COV2.S vaccine versus placebo. The source is a person between 18 and 65 years old who received the Ad26.COV2.S COVID-19 vaccine or a placebo.

V is TRBV27 and J is TRBJ1-2; a possible D gene is TRBD1 (5 bases). The CDR3 sequence is 13 residues long. Germline assignment: CDR1 MNHEY and CDR2 SMNVEV (reference sequence). V was trimmed by 0 bases and J by 7 bases, leaving 9 bases between them. CDR3 sequence: CASSLSQAAGYTF. The CDR3 bases are TGTGCCAGCAGTTTATCACAGGCTGCTGGCTACACCTTC.

Details on this clone: The same CDR3 arises from other DNA sequences in this sample as well. The rearrangement links TRBV28 to TRBJ2-2; perhaps TRBD1 as D (6 bases). The CDR3 contains 15 residues. Germline loops: CDR1 MDHEN, CDR2 SYDVKM. Trimming removed 5 bases from V and 1 base from J, with 11 bases in between. CDR3 loop: CASSPGHLNTGELFF. The CDR3 DNA reads TGTGCCAGCAGTCCGGGACATTTGAACACCGGGGAGCTGTTTTTT.

About this clone itself: The same CDR3 also results from other DNA sequences found in this sample. CDR3 DNA: TGTGCCTGGAGTGCACGGGGAAATCAGCCCCAGCATTTT. This translates into CAWSARGNQPQHF. The rearrangement uses TRBV30 and TRBJ1-5; D is undetermined. This CDR3 spans 13 amino acids. Germline CDR1 and CDR2: GTSNPN and SVGIG (reference sequence). V was clipped by 1 base and J by 4 bases, with 8 bases between them.

The V gene is TRBV6-5, the J gene TRBJ1-1; 7 bases align to TRBD1. With 7 bases clipped from V and 5 bases from J, the junction kept 4 bases outside the gene matches. Germline lookup yields CDR1 MNHEY and CDR2 SVGAGI. The CDR3 has 12 amino acids. The CDR3 DNA reads TGTGCCAGCACCAGGGGGGGGACTGAAGCTTTCTTT. Its protein is CASTRGGTEAFF.

As regards this clone: Other DNA sequences in this sample translate to the same CDR3. The CDR3 reads CASSRTGTDSYEQYF. In nucleotides, the CDR3 is TGTGCCAGCTCACGAACCGGGACGGACTCCTACGAGCAGTACTTC. This chain uses TRBV18 with TRBJ2-7, with D perhaps TRBD1 or TRBD2 (5 bases each). The length of the CDR3 is 15 residues. The V gene's germline CDR1 is KGHSH and CDR2 LQKENI. The V end lost 4 bases, the J end lost 0 bases, and 13 bases lay between the germline ends.

The CDR3, as DNA: TGTGCCAGCAACCCTGGTCAGGGCTTACAGGGCTACACCTTC. Translating it yields CASNPGQGLQGYTF. The chain carries TRBV2 and TRBJ1-2, with a weak D call TRBD1 (5 bases). This CDR3 has 14 residues. CDR1 is SNHLY, CDR2 FYNNEI, per germline. V was shortened by 7 bases and J by 8 bases, with 20 bases between the two germline ends.

The rearrangement links TRBV11-2 to TRBJ2-2, with D possibly being TRBD2 (6 bases). CDR3 length equals 16 residues. Germline CDR1 is SGHAT and CDR2 is FQNNGV. Trimming shortened V by 5 bases and J by 5 bases, and 18 bases separated the two germline ends. The CDR3 here is CASSPLVIAGTGELFF. The CDR3 DNA is TGTGCCAGCAGCCCCCTAGTAATTGCGGGGACCGGGGAGCTGTTTTTT.

This chain links TRBV28 with TRBJ2-7; the D is unclear. V lost 6 bases to trimming and J lost 2 bases, with 11 bases between them. The CDR3 is 13 residues long. Germline CDR1 and CDR2: MDHEN and SYDVKM. CDR3 in amino acids: CASSNGPTYEQYF. DNA of the CDR3: TGTGCCAGCAGCAATGGACCAACCTACGAGCAGTACTTC.

This clone was counted a single time. The chain is built from TRBV12-3 or TRBV12-4 and TRBJ2-1; TRBD2 matches 8 bases. This CDR3 comprises 12 residues. V shed 6 bases and J 10 bases; nucleotides not matched to a gene: 5. The CDR3 loop reads CASSTRTSEQFF. The CDR3, as DNA: TGTGCCAGCAGCACCCGGACTAGCGAGCAGTTCTTC.

This chain uses TRBV4-3 with TRBJ1-2; no reliable D call. V was pared by 2 bases and J by 4 bases, with 11 bases between. This CDR3 has 14 residues. Germline values: CDR1 LGHNA, CDR2 YSLEER. CDR3 sequence (DNA): TGCGCCAGCAGCCAACAACCCAACACCTATGGCTACACCTTC. The encoded protein is CASSQQPNTYGYTF.

The V gene is TRBV4-2, the J gene TRBJ1-2; tentatively, D is TRBD1 (6 bases). Germline V CDR1 and CDR2: LGHNA, YNFKEQ. With 5 bases removed from V and 4 bases from J, the gap between germline ends came to 17 bases. This CDR3 has 15 residues. CDR3 region: CASSVDMGGGYGYTF. CDR3 nucleotides: TGTGCCAGCAGCGTGGACATGGGGGGCGGCTATGGCTACACCTTC.

The V call is TRBV9, the J call TRBJ1-1, with D tentatively TRBD1 (5 bases). Trimming pared 4 bases from V and 8 bases from J, leaving 12 bases between. Germline CDR1 reads SGDLS; CDR2 reads YYNGEE. CDR3 length: 12 residues. The CDR3 reads CASSSQGEEAFF. DNA of the CDR3: TGTGCCAGCAGCTCCCAAGGGGAGGAAGCTTTCTTT.

The rearrangement links TRBV7-2 to TRBJ2-1; D is tentatively TRBD1 or TRBD2 (5 bases each). Per the germline V gene, CDR1 is SGHTA and CDR2 is FQGNSA. Trimming shortened V by 3 bases and J by 7 bases, and 16 bases separated the two germline ends. CDR3 size: 15 residues. CDR3 coding DNA: TGTGCCAGCAGCTTGGGGGTGAGGGCTATGAATGAGCAGTTCTTC. It codes for CASSLGVRAMNEQFF. Using reference TRBV7-2 and TRBJ2-1 for the parts outside the CDR3, the full variable domain is GAGVSQSPSNKVTEKGKDVELRCDPISGHTALYWYRQSLGQGLEFLIYFQGNSAPDKSGLPSDRFSAERTGGSVSTLTIQRTQQEDSAVYLCASSLGVRAMNEQFFGPGTRLTVL.

The chain recombines TRBV6-2 or TRBV6-3 with TRBJ1-5; D is unresolved. The V gene's germline CDR1 is MNHEY and CDR2 SVGEGT. Trimming left V 0 bases short and J 2 bases short, with 11 bases between. This CDR3 region has 16 residues. The CDR3 protein is CASSYSISRGNQPQHF. The CDR3, as DNA: TGTGCCAGCAGTTACTCGATTAGTCGGGGCAATCAGCCCCAGCATTTT.

The gene calls are TRBV6-6 and TRBJ2-1; 7 nucleotides agree with TRBD1. V was pared by 5 bases and J by 3 bases, with 16 bases of the junction left unmatched. The CDR3 spans 18 residues. CDR1 MNHNY and CDR2 SVGAGI come from the germline V gene (reference sequence). CDR3 protein: CASSPKPNRGLFYNEQFF. DNA for the CDR3: TGTGCCAGCAGTCCTAAACCGAACAGGGGTCTTTTCTACAATGAGCAGTTCTTC.

V gene TRBV11-2 combines with J gene TRBJ1-1; no reliable D call. Germline CDR1 reads SGHAT; CDR2 reads FQNNGV. This CDR3 spans 20 amino acids. The V end lost 0 bases, the J end lost 1 base, and 24 bases lay between the germline ends. This CDR3 reads CASSLDRAGKGVASNTEAFF. The CDR3 bases are TGTGCCAGCAGCTTAGACCGGGCGGGGAAAGGTGTGGCCTCGAACACTGAAGCTTTCTTT.

This chain links TRBV19 with TRBJ1-2; D is uncertain. V was trimmed by 6 bases and J by 4 bases, leaving 24 bases between them. The CDR3 length is 17 residues. Looked up from germline, CDR1 is LNHDA and CDR2 is SQIVND (reference sequence). CDR3 sequence: CASRTNTIASDLYGYTF. CDR3 DNA sequence: TGTGCCAGTAGAACCAACACAATAGCAAGTGACCTCTATGGCTACACCTTC. The complete variable domain, with remaining parts taken from reference TRBV19 and TRBJ1-2, reads DGGITQSPKYLFRKEGQNVTLSCEQNLNHDAMYWYRQDPGQGLRLIYYSQIVNDFQKGDIAEGYSVSREKKESFPLTVTSAQKNPTAFYLCASRTNTIASDLYGYTFGSGTRLTVV.

The gene calls are TRBV7-2 and TRBJ2-5; D gene uncertain. The CDR3 extends over 14 amino acids. Trimming took 3 bases from V and 4 from J, leaving 12 bases between them. Germline V gives CDR1 SGHTA, CDR2 FQGNSA. CDR3 protein: CASSFNSPPETQYF. DNA for the CDR3: TGTGCCAGCAGCTTCAATTCCCCCCCAGAGACCCAGTACTTC.

This clone was counted once. The CDR3 DNA is TGTGCCAGTAGTTTGACGGACAGGGGAAAGGACGAGCAGTACTTC. It encodes CASSLTDRGKDEQYF. The chain combines TRBV19 with TRBJ2-7; 9 positions match TRBD1. The length of the CDR3 is 15 residues. Unmatched junction bases numbered 10, after V lost 5 bases and J lost 5 bases. The germline V gene encodes CDR1 LNHDA and CDR2 SQIVND (reference sequence).

The V gene is TRBV9, the J gene TRBJ2-3; 7 bases fit TRBD2. In germline, CDR1 is SGDLS, CDR2 YYNGEE. This CDR3 is 19 amino acids long. V shed 0 bases, J shed 0 bases, and the junction held 13 bases outside the gene matches. The CDR3 region has the DNA TGTGCCAGCAGCGTAGATGAGGGAGGGAAATCACTTAGCACAGATACGCAGTATTTT. Amino acids: CASSVDEGGKSLSTDTQYF.

The V call is TRBV5-8, the J call TRBJ1-5; maybe TRBD1 (5 bases). In germline, CDR1 is SGHTS, CDR2 YDEGEE. Deletions cut 0 bases from V and 4 bases from J, with 14 bases between. The CDR3 is 16 residues long. The CDR3 sequence: CASSLAGVGTNQPQHF. The DNA for the CDR3 is TGTGCCAGCAGCTTGGCCGGCGTAGGGACTAATCAGCCCCAGCATTTT.

In this sample, this clone turned up once. The chain carries TRBV18 and TRBJ1-1, with D tentatively TRBD1 (6 bases). V was clipped by 0 bases and J by 1 base, with 12 bases between them. Germline V gene lookup returns CDR1 KGHSH and CDR2 LQKENI. This CDR3 region has 16 residues. This CDR3 reads CASSPPGADSNTEAFF. CDR3 sequence (DNA): TGTGCCAGCTCACCACCGGGGGCAGACTCGAACACTGAAGCTTTCTTT.

The chain links TRBV4-3 to TRBJ1-2; no definite D call. The CDR3 extends over 15 amino acids. CDR1 LGHNA and CDR2 YSLEER come from the germline V gene. Trimming shortened V by 1 base and J by 4 bases, and 13 bases separated the two germline ends. The chain's CDR3 is CASSQVRLDFYGYTF. CDR3 coding DNA: TGCGCCAGCAGCCAAGTCAGACTGGATTTCTATGGCTACACCTTC.

The J gene is TRBJ2-5, the V gene TRBV5-6, with a weak D call TRBD2 (5 bases). Trimming left V 0 bases short and J 5 bases short, with 11 bases between. Germline values: CDR1 SGHDT, CDR2 YYEEEE. This CDR3 has 14 residues. The DNA for the CDR3 is TGTGCCAGCAGCTTGGGTCCCGGACTGGAGACCCAGTACTTC. This encodes CASSLGPGLETQYF. The variable domain in full, completed from reference TRBV5-6 and TRBJ2-5, reads DAGVTQSPTHLIKTRGQQVTLRCSPKSGHDTVSWYQQALGQGPQFIFQYYEEEERQRGNFPDRFSGHQFPNYSSELNVNALLLGDSALYLCASSLGPGLETQYFGPGTRLLVL.

The chain combines TRBV25-1 with TRBJ2-3; TRBD2 matches 7 bases. The CDR3 is 16 amino acids. V gave up 0 bases and J gave up 5 bases; unmatched junction bases: 8. Germline assignment: CDR1 MGHDK and CDR2 SYGVNS. This CDR3 is CASSEYGAGVVDTQYF. In nucleotides, the CDR3 is TGTGCCAGCAGTGAATACGGCGCGGGGGTAGTAGATACGCAGTATTTT.

The chain recombines TRBV7-9 with TRBJ2-5; 7 bases align to TRBD1. The CDR3 runs to 16 residues. The V segment lost 5 bases and the J segment 5 bases; nucleotides outside the gene matches: 14. CDR1 SEHNR and CDR2 FQNEAQ come from the germline V gene (reference sequence). The chain's CDR3 is CASSVKTGVARETQYF. The CDR3 DNA is TGTGCCAGCAGCGTCAAAACAGGGGTGGCAAGGGAGACCCAGTACTTC.

The genes are TRBV9 and TRBJ2-1, with 7 bases aligning to TRBD1. J gave up 9 bases and V 3 bases, and 3 bases lay outside the gene matches. CDR1 is SGDLS and CDR2 is YYNGEE in the germline V gene. The CDR3 contains 12 residues. CDR3 sequence reads: CASSGQGGEQFF. In DNA form, the CDR3 reads TGTGCCAGCAGCGGACAGGGTGGTGAGCAGTTCTTC.

Written as DNA, the CDR3 is TGTGCCAGCAGCTTGGATATGGGCGGGAGTGGCACCGGGGAGCTGTTTTTT. Protein sequence: CASSLDMGGSGTGELFF. The chain combines TRBV5-4 with TRBJ2-2; 7 positions match TRBD2. Germline CDR1 SGHNT, CDR2 YYREEE (reference sequence). The junction had 9 bases not matched to a gene; V was cut back by 0 bases and J by 4 bases. The CDR3 has 17 residues.

The rearrangement uses TRBV7-9 and TRBJ2-7; 10 bases agree with TRBD1. Germline V gives CDR1 SEHNR, CDR2 FQNEAQ (reference sequence). The CDR3 loop spans 16 amino acids. V dropped 5 bases and J dropped 5; count of bases not matched to a gene: 12. The CDR3 reads CASSPRQGARSDEQYF. The CDR3 region has the DNA TGTGCCAGCAGCCCAAGACAGGGGGCGCGAAGTGACGAGCAGTACTTC.